This TCR beta chain derives from a study of T cell repertoires in ileal Crohn's disease (dated by TCRdb to 2018 to 2020). For the study in its entirety: At the time of surgery, roughly 35% of patients were active smokers, and the median duration of disease was 7.9 years. Every patient underwent surgery because of a complication, which was stricturing disease in roughly 61% and penetrating disease in 39%. Postoperative therapy was given to about half of the patients, with thiopurines administered to under 12 patients and anti-TNF agents administered to approximately 17 patients. M6 samples were neoterminal ileum biopsies taken at postoperative colonoscopy. A prospective multicentre cohort supplied the roughly 57 Crohn's disease patients whose TCR repertoires were analysed. Running in parallel with the study was a multicentre cohort set up to find predictors of early endoscopic recurrence following ileocolonic resection. A Rutgeerts score above i0 was used to define endoscopic postoperative recurrence. A total of 170 or so mucosal samples from 57 patients were sequenced, collected from several sites on the surgical specimen and at postoperative endoscopy.

Turning to this clone: Its antigen is currently not known. Base qualities are not provided; no much larger clone lies one nucleotide away.

The CDR3 holds 18 amino acids from the cysteine to the phenylalanine. The retained sequence is limited to the CDR3, 54 bases, with the frame set at the first base. The germline V end is reduced by 3 bases and the J end by 2 bases; junction bases left unmatched: 14. Taken from the germline V gene, the CDR1 and CDR2 loops are SGHTA and FQGNSA. The sample's time point label, in plain terms: neoterminal ileum biopsy at postoperative endoscopy, about 6 months after surgery. Eligible patients were adults with ileal or ileocolonic Crohn's disease who had an indication for ileocolonic resection. Whole ileal mucosal biopsies were stored frozen at -80°C before DNA extraction. Genomic DNA was extracted from frozen whole biopsies using a TRizol-based method and was quantified with a NanoDrop 2000 spectrophotometer. For commercial TCRB immunosequencing, about 500 nanograms of biopsy DNA were submitted for each sample. Adaptive Biotechnology amplified the CDR3 regions from genomic DNA with a two-step multiplex PCR designed to control amplification bias. Primers covering every V and J gene segment were used in the first PCR, while barcodes and Illumina adapters were added in the second PCR. CDR3 libraries were sequenced on an Illumina instrument. In the original analysis: The analysis drew on both the pipelines supplied by the vendor and custom analysis of the raw data in R/Bioconductor running R version 3.3.0. Clonality, which ranges from 0 to 1, was calculated as the inverse of the normalised Shannon entropy across all productive clones. High-frequency clones were defined as the share of the repertoire taken up by the top 100 clones, keeping only clones that passed a 95% confidence test. Repertoire diversity was measured with the Simpson index, and overlap between samples was measured with the Morisita-Horn index. The table was pulled from immuneACCESS by TCRdb, which kept in-frame rearrangements only. Such tables lose some clones; where checked, under half of the loss comes from unresolved V genes, and the rest has no known cause. That table gives V, J and clone size, and the DNA gave D and trimming. Across this sample there are about 4,500 clones, with 80% to 85% seen only once. The biggest ten clones account for around 4.5% of the sample.

Summary of the overall study and its limitations: Within the first year after surgery, the timing of postoperative endoscopy varied, and the median delay was nearly seven months. Compared with non-smokers, patients who were active smokers at surgery showed a significantly higher proportion of clonal expansions (approximately 26% vs 17%, p=0.02). Only a subgroup of patients, of unstated size, had mucosal CD4 and CD8 T cells sorted and sequenced. Higher percentages of high-frequency clones at the time of surgery were linked to endoscopic recurrence, and every patient with clonality above 26.8% (18/57) had recurrence. More high-frequency clones were carried by sorted CD8 T cells than by CD4 T cells, suggesting that mucosal expansions were mainly CD8.

This receptor chain uses TRBV7-2 and TRBJ2-5; TRBD2 aligns with 8 central bases. Sequencing was carried out using ileal tissue. The source of this sequence is an adult with Crohn's disease. The CDR3 loop reads CASSFPIHSGKSQETQYF. The DNA reads as follows: TGTGCCAGCAGCTTCCCAATCCATAGCGGGAAATCTCAAGAGACCCAGTACTTC.